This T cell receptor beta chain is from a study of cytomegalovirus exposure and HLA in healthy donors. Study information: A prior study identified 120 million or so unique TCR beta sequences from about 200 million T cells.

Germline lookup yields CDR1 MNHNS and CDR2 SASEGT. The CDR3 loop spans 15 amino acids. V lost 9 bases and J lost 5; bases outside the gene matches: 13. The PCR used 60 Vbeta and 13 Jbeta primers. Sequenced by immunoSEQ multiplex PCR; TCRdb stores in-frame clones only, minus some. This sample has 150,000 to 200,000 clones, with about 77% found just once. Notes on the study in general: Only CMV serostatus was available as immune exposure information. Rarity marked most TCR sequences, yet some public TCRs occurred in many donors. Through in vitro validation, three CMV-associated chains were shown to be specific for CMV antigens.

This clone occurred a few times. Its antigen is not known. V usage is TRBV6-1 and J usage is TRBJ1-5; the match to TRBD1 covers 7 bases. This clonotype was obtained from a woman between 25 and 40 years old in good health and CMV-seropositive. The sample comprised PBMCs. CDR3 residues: CASKLQGSYHQPQHF. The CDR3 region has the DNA TGTGCCAGTAAGCTACAGGGGTCCTATCATCAGCCCCAGCATTTT.